This passage covers 18 T cell receptor beta chains from one sample sequenced in a study of identical twins. TCRdb used MiXCR to reprocess the 5' RACE reads, holding one entry per CDR3 protein. The sample has 240,000 or so distinct CDR3 sequences, roughly a tenth seen once. The sequenced sample consisted of memory T cells sorted from blood. Receptors originate from a man aged 50-59 years in good health.

This chain joins TRBV7-2 and TRBJ2-2; the D gene is possibly TRBD1 (6 bases). The CDR3 totals 14 residues. Germline V gene sequence: CDR1 SGHTA, CDR2 FQGNSA. With 2 bases removed from V and 6 bases from J, the gap between germline ends came to 10 bases. CDR3 DNA: TGTGCCAGCAGCTTAAACTCAGGGGCCGGGGAGCTGTTTTTT. Translated: CASSLNSGAGELFF.

CDR3 amino acids: CASSSGTARSYSNTGELFF. DNA for the CDR3: TGTGCCAGCAGCTCGGGGACAGCCCGAAGTTATTCGAACACCGGGGAGCTGTTTTTT. The chain has TRBV13 and TRBJ2-2, with TRBD1 matching over 7 bases. CDR1 and CDR2 (germline): PRHDT, FYEKMQ (reference sequence). J gave up 0 bases and V 4 bases, and 14 bases lay outside the gene matches. CDR3 length: 19 amino acids.

Worth noting for this clonotype: Since a much larger clone is just one base distant, this may be a read error. The chain carries TRBV27 and TRBJ1-6; D remains ambiguous. CDR1 and CDR2 (germline): MNHEY, SMNVEV (reference sequence). V was clipped by 6 bases and J by 0 bases, with 6 bases between them. This CDR3 region has 14 residues. The CDR3 DNA sequence: TGTGCCAGCAGATATTGCTCCTATAATTCACCCCTCCACTTT. Translated: CASRYCSYNSPLHF.

To note about this clonotype: This could be a read error, since a much larger clone is one nucleotide away. The chain carries TRBV5-1 and TRBJ2-1; TRBD2 agrees at 11 bases. Germline assignment: CDR1 SGHRS and CDR2 YFSETQ. CDR3 length equals 14 residues. CDR3 coding DNA: TGCTCCAGCAGGTCAACTAGCGGGAGTAATGAGCAGTTCTTC. This gives the protein CSSRSTSGSNEQFF. The full variable domain, with the rest looked up from reference TRBV5-1 and TRBJ2-1, is KAGVTQTPRYLIKTRGQQVTLSCSPISGHRSVSWYQQTPGQGLQFLFEYFSETQRNKGNFPGRFSGRQFSNSRSEMNVSTLELGDSALYLCSSRSTSGSNEQFFGPGTRLTVL.

Ten or more counts support this clonotype. The J gene is TRBJ2-2, the V gene TRBV5-1, with 9 bases matching TRBD1. This CDR3 spans 15 amino acids. Trimming removed 4 bases from V and 7 bases from J; junction bases left unmatched: 8. The germline V gene has CDR1 SGHRS and CDR2 YFSETQ. The chain's CDR3 is CASSGTGNIGGELFF. CDR3 sequence (DNA): TGCGCCAGCAGCGGGACAGGGAACATTGGCGGGGAGCTGTTTTTT.

This chain joins TRBV7-9 and TRBJ2-1, with TRBD2 as a possible D gene (6 bases). CDR1 SEHNR and CDR2 FQNEAQ come from the germline V gene (reference sequence). This CDR3 comprises 13 residues. The V end was cut by 6 bases, the J end by 9 bases, with 15 bases between. The CDR3, as DNA: TGTGCCAGCAGACTAGGTCGGGGGATTGAGCAGTTCTTC. Translation: CASRLGRGIEQFF.

The chain employs TRBV28 and TRBJ1-1, with D unresolved. Trimming left V 6 bases short and J 4 bases short, with 9 bases between. This CDR3 region has 12 residues. Germline CDR1 MDHEN, CDR2 SYDVKM. The CDR3 protein is CASSRARTEAFF. The DNA of the CDR3 is TGTGCCAGCAGCCGGGCTCGCACTGAAGCTTTCTTT.

This clonotype was recorded many times. A read error is possible here, since a much larger clone lies one base away. The chain carries TRBV12-3 or TRBV12-4 and TRBJ2-5; the match to TRBD1 covers 7 bases. The CDR3 has 14 amino acids. V lost 3 bases, J lost 2 bases, and 3 bases stayed unmatched. DNA of the CDR3: TGTGCCAGCAGTTTCTCGACAGGGCAAGAGACCCAGTACTTC. Protein: CASSFSTGQETQYF.

This clonotype was picked up many times. This chain joins TRBV5-1 and TRBJ2-7, with TRBD1 matching 7 bases. V shed 5 bases and J 5 bases; nucleotides not matched to a gene: 13. Germline V lookup: CDR1 SGHRS, CDR2 YFSETQ. There are 15 residues in the CDR3. The CDR3 DNA reads as TGCGCCAGCAGGGAAAGGGACAGCCCATTTGACGAGCAGTACTTC. It yields the protein CASRERDSPFDEQYF.

V usage is TRBV24-1 and J usage is TRBJ1-5; possible D gene TRBD1, 5 bases. The germline gives CDR1 KGHDR, CDR2 SFDVKD. This CDR3 region has 16 residues. V lost 3 bases to trimming and J lost 5 bases, with 16 bases between them. The CDR3: CATSDKGSHGYQPQHF. The CDR3 bases are TGTGCCACCAGTGATAAGGGGTCCCACGGATATCAGCCCCAGCATTTT.

This clonotype occurred a few times. The rearrangement joins TRBV10-3 to TRBJ1-1; D not resolved. Trimming removed 3 bases at V and 3 bases at J, with 5 bases between. The CDR3 covers 12 residues. Germline V gene lookup returns CDR1 ENHRY and CDR2 SYGVKD. The CDR3 protein is CAISEPYTEAFF. CDR3 coding DNA: TGTGCCATCAGTGAACCGTACACTGAAGCTTTCTTT.

The genes are TRBV7-3 and TRBJ2-3, with D uncertain. The CDR3 is 14 amino acids. Germline lookup yields CDR1 SGHTA and CDR2 FQGTGA. The V gene lost 0 bases and the J gene lost 4 bases, with 8 bases spanning the gap. The CDR3 loop is CASSLTWNADTQYF. CDR3 coding DNA: TGTGCCAGCAGCTTAACGTGGAACGCAGATACGCAGTATTTT.

The table lists this clonotype with a few counts. V and J are TRBV7-9 and TRBJ2-1; the match to TRBD2 covers 7 bases. The V and J ends lost 1 base and 8 bases, in that order; junction bases with no gene match: 8. From germline, CDR1 is SEHNR and CDR2 FQNEAQ (reference sequence). The CDR3 contains 15 residues. CDR3 bases: TGTGCCAGCAGCTTAGACGGGAGGCCGGTTGATGAGCAGTTCTTC. Its translation: CASSLDGRPVDEQFF.

This chain uses TRBV5-1 with TRBJ1-3; D gene uncertain. CDR3 length: 16 residues. Between the trimmed V and J ends, which lost 0 bases and 0 bases, there was a span of 10 bases. Germline V lookup: CDR1 SGHRS, CDR2 YFSETQ. CDR3 bases: TGCGCCAGCAGCTTGGGAGCAGACCCCTCTGGAAACACCATATATTTT. As protein: CASSLGADPSGNTIYF.

The V and J genes are TRBV9 and TRBJ2-5; D uncertain. Germline CDR1 reads SGDLS; CDR2 reads YYNGEE. The length of the CDR3 is 15 residues. V was clipped by 3 bases and J by 5 bases, with 17 bases between them. The DNA for the CDR3 is TGTGCCAGCAGCGCCCGCCCGGCCCTCTTCGAGACCCAGTACTTC. It codes for CASSARPALFETQYF. Combining the CDR3 with reference TRBV9 and TRBJ2-5 gives the whole variable domain DSGVTQTPKHLITATGQRVTLRCSPRSGDLSVYWYQQSLDQGLQFLIQYYNGEERAKGNILERFSAQQFPDLHSELNLSSLELGDSALYFCASSARPALFETQYFGPGTRLLVL.

J is TRBJ2-3 and V is TRBV27; no definite D call. The CDR3 runs 17 residues. CDR1 MNHEY and CDR2 SMNVEV come from the germline V gene (reference sequence). Trimming removed 0 bases at V and 0 bases at J, with 13 bases between. The CDR3 spells CASSLSRATGSTDTQYF. In DNA, the CDR3 is TGTGCCAGCAGTTTATCTAGGGCTACCGGCAGCACAGATACGCAGTATTTT.

The table lists this clonotype with many counts. J is TRBJ1-2 and V is TRBV7-8; D is unclear. V lost 1 base and J lost 7, with 16 bases in between. Germline loops: CDR1 SGHVS, CDR2 FQNEAQ. This CDR3 has 15 residues. CDR3 sequence reads: CASSLGAGGLGGYTF. In DNA form, the CDR3 reads TGTGCCAGCAGCTTAGGTGCTGGCGGGCTTGGTGGCTACACCTTC. The full variable domain, completed using reference TRBV7-8 and TRBJ1-2, is GAGVSQSPRYKVAKRGQDVALRCDPISGHVSLFWYQQALGQGPEFLTYFQNEAQLDKSGLPSDRFFAERPEGSVSTLKIQRTQQEDSAVYLCASSLGAGGLGGYTFGSGTRLTVV.

This clonotype was counted many times. The CDR3 bases are TGTGCCAGCAGCTTACAAGGAGGGGGCTATGTCACTGAAGCTTTCTTT. Its protein product is CASSLQGGGYVTEAFF. The V call is TRBV7-9, the J call TRBJ1-1, with 7 bases aligning to TRBD1. CDR1 is SEHNR, CDR2 FQNEAQ, per germline (reference sequence). The CDR3 is made up of 16 amino acids. V dropped 2 bases and J dropped 4; count of bases not matched to a gene: 10. Variable domain in full (rest from reference TRBV7-9 and TRBJ1-1): DTGVSQNPRHKITKRGQNVTFRCDPISEHNRLYWYRQTLGQGPEFLTYFQNEAQLEKSRLLSDRFSAERPKGSFSTLEIQRTEQGDSAMYLCASSLQGGGYVTEAFFGQGTRLTVV.